This T cell receptor (beta chain) was documented in a study of TIL therapy for anti-PD-1-resistant metastatic lung cancer. Study background: Progressing patients received lymphodepletion, expanded TIL infusion and IL-2.

This CDR3 has 16 residues. The V segment lost 0 bases and the J segment 0 bases; nucleotides outside the gene matches: 4. From germline, CDR1 is LNHNV and CDR2 YYDKDF (reference sequence). The libraries were made with immunoSEQ v3. The method was immunoSEQ multiplex PCR; TCRdb's version includes in-frame clones alone and lacks a portion of them. The sample comprises tens of thousands of clones, 80% to 90% of which are singletons, and more than 4.5% rests with the top ten. The time point is: pre-treatment sample, taken before nivolumab and TIL therapy. Enrollment ran from 2017 to January 2020. This sequence originates from a person aged 25-85 years with non-small cell lung cancer. This chain connects TRBV15 to TRBJ1-2; 7 bases agree with TRBD1. The sequences come from blood, collected at baseline. CDR3 protein: CATSREGDRTNYGYTF. CDR3 sequence (DNA): TGTGCCACCAGCAGAGAAGGGGACAGAACTAACTATGGCTACACCTTC. The variable domain in full, completed from reference TRBV15 and TRBJ1-2, reads DAMVIQNPRYQVTQFGKPVTLSCSQTLNHNVMYWYQQKSSQAPKLLFHYYDKDFNNEADTPDNFQSRRPNTSFCFLDIRSPGLGDTAMYLCATSREGDRTNYGYTFGSGTRLTVV.